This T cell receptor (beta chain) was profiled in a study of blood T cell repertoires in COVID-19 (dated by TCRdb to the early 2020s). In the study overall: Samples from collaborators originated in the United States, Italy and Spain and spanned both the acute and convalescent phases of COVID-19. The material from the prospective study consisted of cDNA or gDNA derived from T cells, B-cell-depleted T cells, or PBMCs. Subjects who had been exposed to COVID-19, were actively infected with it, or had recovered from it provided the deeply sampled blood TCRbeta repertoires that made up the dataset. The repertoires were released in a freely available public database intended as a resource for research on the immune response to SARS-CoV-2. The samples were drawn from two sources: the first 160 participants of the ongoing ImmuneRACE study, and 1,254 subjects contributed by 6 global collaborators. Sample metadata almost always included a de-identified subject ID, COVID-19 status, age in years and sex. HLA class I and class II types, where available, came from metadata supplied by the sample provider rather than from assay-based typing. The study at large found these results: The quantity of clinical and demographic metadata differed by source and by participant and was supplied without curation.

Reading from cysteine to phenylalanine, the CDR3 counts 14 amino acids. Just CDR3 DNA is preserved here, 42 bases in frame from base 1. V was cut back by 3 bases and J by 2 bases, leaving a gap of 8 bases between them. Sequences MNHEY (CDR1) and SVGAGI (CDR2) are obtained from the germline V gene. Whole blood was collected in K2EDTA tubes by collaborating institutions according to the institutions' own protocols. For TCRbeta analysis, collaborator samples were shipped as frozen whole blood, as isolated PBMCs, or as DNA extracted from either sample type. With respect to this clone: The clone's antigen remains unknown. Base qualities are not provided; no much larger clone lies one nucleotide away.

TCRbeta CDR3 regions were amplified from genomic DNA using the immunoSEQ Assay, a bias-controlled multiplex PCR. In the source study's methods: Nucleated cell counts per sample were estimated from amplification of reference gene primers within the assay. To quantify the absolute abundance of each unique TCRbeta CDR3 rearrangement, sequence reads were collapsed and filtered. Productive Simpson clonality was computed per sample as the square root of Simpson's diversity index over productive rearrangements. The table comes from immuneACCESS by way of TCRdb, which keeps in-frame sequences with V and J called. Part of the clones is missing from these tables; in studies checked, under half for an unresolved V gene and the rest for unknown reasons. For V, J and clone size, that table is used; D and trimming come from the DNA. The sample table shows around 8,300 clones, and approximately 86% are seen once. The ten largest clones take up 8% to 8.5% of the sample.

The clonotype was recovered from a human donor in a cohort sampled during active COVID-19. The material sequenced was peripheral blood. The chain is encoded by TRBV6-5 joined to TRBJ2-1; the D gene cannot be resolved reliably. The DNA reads TGTGCCAGCAGTTATAGAATACCCTACAATGAGCAGTTCTTC. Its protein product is CASSYRIPYNEQFF.